This TCR beta chain derives from a study of T-cell memory formation after mild COVID-19. The study's findings and limits: Those CD4+ clones that contracted were mainly in CM and EM (CD8+ ones in EMRA). A subset of responding clones appeared in pre-infection memory, suggesting cross-reactive memory joined.

TCRdb passed the 5' RACE reads through MiXCR, listing each CDR3 protein once. The sample holds approximately 580,000 distinct CDR3 sequences, roughly 22% seen once. Per germline, CDR1 SGHNT and CDR2 YENEEA. CDR3 length: 14 residues. V was trimmed by 5 bases and J by 5 bases, leaving 15 bases between them. Worth noting for this clonotype: What it binds is not known.

This clonotype was sampled from an adult woman who had mild COVID-19 (a few samples of this study predate the infection). Cell type and time point are not known. Specimen: PBMCs or a T cell subset sorted from them (not recorded which). The chain combines TRBV11-3 with TRBJ2-5; no clear D gene. Here the CDR3 DNA reads TGTGCCAGCAGCCCAGGTTCAGGTCGGGAGACCCAGTACTTC. As protein: CASSPGSGRETQYF.